The 22 T cell receptor beta chains reported below all come from one sample, sequenced in a study of OX40 agonist ivuxolimab in advanced cancers. Clones were read by immunoSEQ multiplex PCR, and TCRdb kept only the in-frame ones, dropping some. The sample carries tens of thousands of clones, approximately 90% recorded once. The input for sequencing was CD4+ or CD8+ T cells sorted from blood, taken in a trial of the OX40 agonist ivuxolimab. These receptors were obtained from an adult with an advanced solid tumor such as melanoma, head and neck, liver or kidney cancer.

The rearrangement uses TRBV27 and TRBJ2-3; 9 bases agree with TRBD2. This CDR3 contains 17 residues. V lost 4 bases and J lost 3; bases outside the gene matches: 11. Germline loops: CDR1 MNHEY, CDR2 SMNVEV (reference sequence). CDR3 residues: CASSSPWLAGWTDTQYF. In nucleotides, the CDR3 is TGTGCCAGCAGTTCACCCTGGCTAGCGGGATGGACAGATACGCAGTATTTT.

This chain joins TRBV7-9 and TRBJ2-5; unclear D gene. The CDR3 sequence is 15 residues long. The germline V gene has CDR1 SEHNR and CDR2 FQNEAQ (reference sequence). Trimming pared 0 bases from V and 1 base from J, leaving 9 bases between. The DNA for the CDR3 is TGTGCCAGCAGCTTAGCGATAGGTATCCAAGAGACCCAGTACTTC. Its protein is CASSLAIGIQETQYF.

The chain is built from TRBV7-9 and TRBJ2-7; 9 bases agree with TRBD2. J gave up 5 bases and V 0 bases, and 5 bases lay outside the gene matches. The CDR3 is made up of 15 amino acids. Germline CDR1 and CDR2: SEHNR and FQNEAQ (reference sequence). The CDR3: CASSLAVAGVDEQYF. The CDR3 DNA is TGTGCCAGCAGCTTAGCGGTAGCGGGAGTGGACGAGCAGTACTTC. Filled out from reference TRBV7-9 and TRBJ2-7, the complete variable domain reads DTGVSQNPRHKITKRGQNVTFRCDPISEHNRLYWYRQTLGQGPEFLTYFQNEAQLEKSRLLSDRFSAERPKGSFSTLEIQRTEQGDSAMYLCASSLAVAGVDEQYFGPGTRLTVT.

V is TRBV11-2 and J is TRBJ2-7; no reliable D call. Germline V gives CDR1 SGHAT, CDR2 FQNNGV. This CDR3 is built from 16 residues. V lost 1 base, J lost 1 base, and 14 bases lay in between. The CDR3: CASSLAGDVGSYEQYF. In DNA, the CDR3 is TGTGCCAGCAGCTTAGCCGGAGACGTGGGGTCCTACGAGCAGTACTTC.

This clone came up a few times. V and J are TRBV6-1 and TRBJ1-5, with D maybe TRBD1 (5 bases). Germline lookup yields CDR1 MNHNS and CDR2 SASEGT. This CDR3 region has 16 residues. Trimming shortened V by 0 bases and J by 7 bases, and 16 bases separated the two germline ends. Here the CDR3 reads CASSEAWGRVFQPQHF. The CDR3 nucleotides are TGTGCCAGCAGTGAAGCATGGGGCAGGGTCTTCCAGCCCCAGCATTTT.

The chain couples TRBV7-9 to TRBJ2-3, with no clear D. V shed 3 bases and J shed 0 bases, with 13 bases lying between them. The CDR3 spans 16 residues. CDR1 and CDR2 (germline): SEHNR, FQNEAQ (reference sequence). CDR3 protein: CASSLTTASSTDTQYF. As DNA, the CDR3 is TGTGCCAGCAGCTTGACCACGGCTTCTAGCACAGATACGCAGTATTTT.

This sequence joins TRBV7-9 and TRBJ1-1; unclear D gene. Germline CDR1 is SEHNR and CDR2 is FQNEAQ (reference sequence). V was cut by 1 base and J by 4 bases, with 7 bases left in between. The CDR3 has 13 amino acids. The CDR3 DNA reads TGTGCCAGCAGCTTAGAAGCACGCACTGAAGCTTTCTTT. Amino acid sequence: CASSLEARTEAFF.

This chain uses TRBV27 with TRBJ2-7, with D possibly TRBD2 on 6 matching bases. The germline gives CDR1 MNHEY, CDR2 SMNVEV (reference sequence). Trimming took 1 base from V and 7 from J, leaving 23 bases between them. The CDR3 is made up of 17 amino acids. This CDR3 is CASSLFPLRDSRGEQYF. CDR3 in DNA: TGTGCCAGCAGTTTATTCCCCCTCCGGGACTCCCGTGGAGAGCAGTACTTC.

CDR3 residues: CASSLLGASETQYF. CDR3 bases: TGTGCCAGCAGCTTGCTGGGGGCATCTGAGACCCAGTACTTC. The J gene is TRBJ2-5, the V gene TRBV13; possibly TRBD1 for D (6 bases). The CDR3 is made up of 14 amino acids. Germline CDR1 and CDR2: PRHDT and FYEKMQ (reference sequence). The germline V and J ends were trimmed by 3 bases and 5 bases, with 13 bases remaining between them.

The V gene is TRBV15, the J gene TRBJ2-5; 12 nucleotides align to TRBD2. The J call may be incorrect, as the DNA end agrees better with TRBJ2-7. This CDR3 spans 17 amino acids. Per germline, CDR1 LNHNV and CDR2 YYDKDF (reference sequence). DNA for the CDR3: TGTGCCACCAGCAAAGAAGCAACTAGCGGGAGGTCCTACGAGCAGTACTTC. This sequence encodes CATSKEATSGRSYEQYF.

In its sample, this clone was seen once. This rearrangement joins TRBV19 to TRBJ1-1, with a possible D match to TRBD1 (5 bases). CDR3 length: 13 amino acids. V was pared by 10 bases and J by 1 base, with 13 bases between. The germline gives CDR1 LNHDA, CDR2 SQIVND (reference sequence). CDR3 sequence reads: CATSWGPNTEAFF. In DNA form, the CDR3 reads TGTGCCACCTCTTGGGGACCGAACACTGAAGCTTTCTTT.

This chain connects TRBV11-2 to TRBJ2-7, with D perhaps matching TRBD1 (6 bases). Trimming removed 1 base from V and 2 bases from J, with 15 bases in between. This CDR3 comprises 16 residues. Germline V CDR1 and CDR2: SGHAT, FQNNGV. DNA of the CDR3: TGTGCCAGCAGCTTAGGCATATCAGGGGATCCCTACGAGCAGTACTTC. Translating gives CASSLGISGDPYEQYF.

The rearrangement uses TRBV16 and TRBJ2-7, with D perhaps TRBD2 (5 bases). The V end lost 2 bases, the J end lost 2 bases, and 10 bases lay between the germline ends. This CDR3 has 14 residues. Germline lookup yields CDR1 KGHSY and CDR2 FQNENV. The CDR3 is CASSQRARAYEQYF. CDR3 nucleotide sequence: TGTGCCAGCAGCCAACGGGCGAGGGCCTACGAGCAGTACTTC.

The chain couples TRBV15 to TRBJ1-1, with no clear D. Trimming took off 8 bases at V and 0 bases at J, with 13 bases between the two ends. The CDR3 totals 14 residues. Per germline, CDR1 LNHNV and CDR2 YYDKDF (reference sequence). CDR3 sequence: CATRRVDMNTEAFF. CDR3 in DNA: TGTGCCACCCGTAGGGTTGACATGAACACTGAAGCTTTCTTT.

The chain joins TRBV19 to TRBJ2-1, with TRBD1 identical over 9 bases. The germline V gene encodes CDR1 LNHDA and CDR2 SQIVND (reference sequence). CDR3 size: 15 residues. Trimming took 6 bases from V and 7 from J; bases not matched to a gene: 10. CDR3 sequence (DNA): TGTGCCAGTAGGGACCGGGACAGGGATTGGAATGAGCAGTTCTTC. This sequence encodes CASRDRDRDWNEQFF. The entire variable domain, with the rest obtained from reference TRBV19 and TRBJ2-1, is as follows: DGGITQSPKYLFRKEGQNVTLSCEQNLNHDAMYWYRQDPGQGLRLIYYSQIVNDFQKGDIAEGYSVSREKKESFPLTVTSAQKNPTAFYLCASRDRDRDWNEQFFGPGTRLTVL.

The V and J genes are TRBV27 and TRBJ2-1, with 7 bases that match TRBD1. CDR3 length: 15 amino acids. Germline CDR1 is MNHEY and CDR2 is SMNVEV (reference sequence). Unmatched junction bases numbered 7, after V lost 5 bases and J lost 3 bases. The CDR3 region is CASSPETGNYNEQFF. CDR3 bases: TGTGCCAGCAGTCCCGAGACAGGGAACTACAATGAGCAGTTCTTC.

The V call is TRBV6-1, the J call TRBJ2-7, with D uncertain. Germline values: CDR1 MNHNS, CDR2 SASEGT. This CDR3 is built from 12 residues. The V gene lost 3 bases and the J gene lost 2 bases, with 5 bases spanning the gap. This chain's CDR3 is CASSDPPYEQYF. The CDR3 DNA follows: TGTGCCAGCAGTGATCCCCCCTACGAGCAGTACTTC.

This clone was seen a handful of times. The chain links TRBV4-1 to TRBJ2-7, with D possibly being TRBD1 (5 bases). CDR1 MGHRA and CDR2 YSYEKL come from the germline V gene. The CDR3 runs 13 residues. With 8 bases removed from V and 3 bases from J, the gap between germline ends came to 14 bases. As DNA, the CDR3 is TGCGCCAGCGGGGCAGTGGGGTTCTACGAGCAGTACTTC. Translation: CASGAVGFYEQYF.

The J gene is TRBJ2-1, the V gene TRBV5-6; 10 bases fit TRBD1. Germline CDR1 is SGHDT and CDR2 is YYEEEE. The J segment lost 0 bases and the V segment lost 4 bases, leaving 7 bases of the junction unmatched. This CDR3 is built from 17 residues. The CDR3 here is CASSRGQGIGSYNEQFF. The CDR3 DNA reads TGTGCCAGCAGCAGGGGACAGGGGATAGGCTCCTACAATGAGCAGTTCTTC.

The chain joins TRBV27 to TRBJ2-5; 11 bases match TRBD2. The CDR3 totals 17 residues. The ends lost 0 bases at V and 4 bases at J; junction bases unmatched: 7. Germline assignment: CDR1 MNHEY and CDR2 SMNVEV (reference sequence). This CDR3 is CASSLSPLAGVLETQYF. The CDR3 coding sequence is TGTGCCAGCAGTTTATCCCCACTAGCGGGAGTTCTAGAGACCCAGTACTTC.

This clone appeared a single time. CDR3 DNA sequence: TGTGCCAGCAGCTACTGGGTTGACCCGTTTGAGACCCAGTACTTC. Translating it yields CASSYWVDPFETQYF. The rearrangement joins TRBV5-6 to TRBJ2-5; no definite D call. The germline CDR1 and CDR2 sequences are SGHDT and YYEEEE. The CDR3 consists of 15 residues. V lost 3 bases to trimming and J lost 5 bases, with 17 bases between them.

The rearrangement uses TRBV18 and TRBJ1-2, with 7 bases lining up with TRBD1. Germline V gives CDR1 KGHSH, CDR2 LQKENI. Unmatched junction bases numbered 6, after V lost 3 bases and J lost 5 bases. The CDR3 runs to 14 residues. The CDR3 is CASSPRDSGYGYTF. CDR3 DNA sequence: TGTGCCAGCTCACCCCGGGACAGCGGTTATGGCTACACCTTC. The full variable domain, rest sourced from reference TRBV18 and TRBJ1-2, is NAGVMQNPRHLVRRRGQEARLRCSPMKGHSHVYWYRQLPEEGLKFMVYLQKENIIDESGMPKERFSAEFPKEGPSILRIQQVVRGDSAAYFCASSPRDSGYGYTFGSGTRLTVV.